This T cell receptor beta chain came from a study of Graves' ophthalmopathy and Graves' hyperthyroidism. Study overall: In this cohort's terms, stable hyperthyroidism meant no ophthalmopathy by 18 months of follow-up. Study-wide findings and caveats: The majority of expanded thyroid clonotypes above 0.001 frequency also occurred in blood.

Using RNA transcripts, the TCR beta CDR3 regions were amplified. First-round RT-PCR employed HTBI primers, with a second-round multiplex PCR after it. TCRdb re-analysed the multiplex PCR reads in MiXCR, keeping a single row per CDR3 protein. The table records roughly 600,000 distinct CDR3 sequences, under 45% of them present only once. This clonotype was detected many times. Its antigen remains unknown. This CDR3 comprises 12 residues. Trimming pared 1 base from V and 7 bases from J, leaving 5 bases between. CDR1 and CDR2 from the germline V gene are SNHLY and FYNNEI. This rearrangement joins TRBV2 to TRBJ1-5; D remains ambiguous. Source material: peripheral blood or thyroid tissue (not recorded which). This receptor was taken from an adult man with Graves' hyperthyroidism. CDR3: CASSEGVQPQHF. The CDR3 DNA sequence: TGTGCCAGCAGTGAAGGAGTACAGCCCCAGCATTTT.